These T cell receptor beta chains were read from a single sample in a study of post-analysis software for immune sequencing data. From the PCR reads, TCRdb called clonotypes with MiXCR, one entry per CDR3 protein. The sample yields hundreds of thousands of distinct CDR3 sequences, less than 40% seen once. What was sequenced was blood. The receptors here all came from a girl under 18 with multiple sclerosis. The CDR3 runs from the conserved cysteine through the conserved F or W. The order of the fields is CDR3 length, J gene, D gene, V gene, clone size, CDR3 protein, CDR3 DNA. The D gene is left open where the match is weak. Clone size, where shown, is once, few, many, or a class for clones that have expanded.

len: 15; j_gene: TRBJ1-2; d_gene: NA; v_gene: TRBV4-3; abundance: few; CDR3aa: CASSQDGAGPDGYTF; CDR3nt: TGCGCCAGCAGCCAAGATGGGGCCGGTCCTGATGGCTACACCTTC
len: 14; j_gene: TRBJ2-7; d_gene: TRBD1; v_gene: TRBV5-1; abundance: many; CDR3aa: CASSLEQGSYEQYF; CDR3nt: TGCGCCAGCAGCTTGGAACAGGGGTCCTACGAGCAGTACTTC
len: 14; j_gene: TRBJ2-1; d_gene: TRBD2; v_gene: TRBV20-1; abundance: NA; CDR3aa: CSAELAALYNEQFF; CDR3nt: TGCAGTGCGGAACTAGCGGCACTCTACAATGAGCAGTTCTTC
len: 15; j_gene: TRBJ2-5; d_gene: NA; v_gene: TRBV12-3/TRBV12-4; abundance: few; CDR3aa: CASTLGAGGGETQYF; CDR3nt: TGTGCCAGCACCCTCGGGGCAGGGGGGGGAGAGACCCAGTACTTC
len: 14; j_gene: TRBJ2-7; d_gene: TRBD1; v_gene: TRBV7-2; abundance: NA; CDR3aa: CASSSRDRANEQYF; CDR3nt: TGTGCCAGCAGCTCCCGGGACAGGGCTAACGAGCAGTACTTC
len: 13; j_gene: TRBJ2-1; d_gene: NA; v_gene: TRBV4-1; abundance: few; CDR3aa: CASSQVQGREQFF; CDR3nt: TGCGCCAGCAGCCAAGTGCAGGGTAGGGAGCAGTTCTTC
len: 15; j_gene: TRBJ2-1; d_gene: NA; v_gene: TRBV7-8; abundance: few; CDR3aa: CASSLLGGFYNEQFF; CDR3nt: TGTGCCAGCAGCTTATTGGGGGGCTTCTACAATGAGCAGTTCTTC
len: 15; j_gene: TRBJ2-7; d_gene: TRBD2; v_gene: TRBV7-9; abundance: NA; CDR3aa: CASSLGTSGGDEQYF; CDR3nt: TGTGCCAGCAGCTTAGGGACTAGCGGGGGTGACGAGCAGTACTTC
len: 13; j_gene: TRBJ1-6; d_gene: TRBD1; v_gene: TRBV19; abundance: few; CDR3aa: CASSQLIGQVIHF; CDR3nt: TGTGCCAGTAGCCAACTAATAGGACAGGTTATCCACTTT
len: 15; j_gene: TRBJ2-7; d_gene: TRBD2; v_gene: TRBV7-2; abundance: NA; CDR3aa: CASSLGAGGTYEQYF; CDR3nt: TGTGCCAGCAGCTTAGGAGCGGGGGGGACCTACGAGCAGTACTTC
len: 13; j_gene: TRBJ1-1; d_gene: NA; v_gene: TRBV29-1; abundance: NA; CDR3aa: CSVEKPLNTEAFF; CDR3nt: TGCAGCGTTGAGAAGCCGTTGAACACTGAAGCTTTCTTT
len: 14; j_gene: TRBJ2-5; d_gene: NA; v_gene: TRBV12-5; abundance: NA; CDR3aa: CASGLVHNQETQYF; CDR3nt: TGTGCTAGTGGTTTGGTTCACAACCAAGAGACCCAGTACTTC
len: 14; j_gene: TRBJ2-5; d_gene: NA; v_gene: TRBV5-1; abundance: few; CDR3aa: CASSLQTASETQYF; CDR3nt: TGCGCCAGCAGCTTACAGACAGCATCGGAGACCCAGTACTTC
len: 15; j_gene: TRBJ2-5; d_gene: TRBD2; v_gene: TRBV20-1; abundance: NA; CDR3aa: CSAIHSGALQETQYF; CDR3nt: TGCAGTGCTATTCACAGCGGGGCCCTCCAAGAGACCCAGTACTTC
len: 14; j_gene: TRBJ2-1; d_gene: NA; v_gene: TRBV11-2; abundance: NA; CDR3aa: CASSPWDGYNEQFF; CDR3nt: TGTGCCAGCAGCCCCTGGGACGGATACAATGAGCAGTTCTTC
len: 16; j_gene: TRBJ2-5; d_gene: NA; v_gene: TRBV7-9; abundance: few; CDR3aa: CASSLSLSRGQETQYF; CDR3nt: TGTGCCAGCAGCTTAAGCCTTAGCCGTGGGCAAGAGACCCAGTACTTC
len: 14; j_gene: TRBJ1-2; d_gene: TRBD1; v_gene: TRBV4-1; abundance: few; CDR3aa: CASSQEGTVYGYTF; CDR3nt: TGCGCCAGCAGCCAAGAGGGGACAGTTTATGGCTACACCTTC
len: 16; j_gene: TRBJ1-1; d_gene: NA; v_gene: TRBV2; abundance: NA; CDR3aa: CASNNGHQWRVTEAFF; CDR3nt: TGTGCCAGCAATAATGGACACCAATGGAGGGTCACTGAAGCTTTCTTT
len: 15; j_gene: TRBJ2-2; d_gene: NA; v_gene: TRBV6-5; abundance: few; CDR3aa: CASSYGGPYTGELFF; CDR3nt: TGTGCCAGCAGTTATGGGGGGCCGTACACCGGGGAGCTGTTTTTT
len: 14; j_gene: TRBJ1-4; d_gene: NA; v_gene: TRBV20-1; abundance: few; CDR3aa: CSASYREQGEKLFF; CDR3nt: TGCAGTGCTAGTTACAGGGAACAAGGTGAAAAACTGTTTTTT
len: 17; j_gene: TRBJ1-2; d_gene: NA; v_gene: TRBV7-9; abundance: NA; CDR3aa: CASSLVDRDSLTYGYTF; CDR3nt: TGTGCCAGCAGCTTAGTCGACCGAGACAGCTTAACCTATGGCTACACCTTC
len: 14; j_gene: TRBJ1-5; d_gene: NA; v_gene: TRBV7-9; abundance: NA; CDR3aa: CASSSTGEGQPQHF; CDR3nt: TGTGCCAGCAGCTCCACCGGGGAGGGGCAGCCCCAGCATTTT
len: 17; j_gene: TRBJ1-5; d_gene: NA; v_gene: TRBV3-1; abundance: NA; CDR3aa: CASSQGYGRYSNQPQHF; CDR3nt: TGTGCCAGCAGCCAAGGCTACGGCCGATATAGCAATCAGCCCCAGCATTTT
len: 15; j_gene: TRBJ1-2; d_gene: NA; v_gene: TRBV4-1; abundance: few; CDR3aa: CASSHRDGTVDGYTF; CDR3nt: TGCGCCAGCAGCCACCGGGACGGGACGGTGGATGGCTACACCTTC
len: 14; j_gene: TRBJ2-7; d_gene: NA; v_gene: TRBV6-5; abundance: few; CDR3aa: CASRAAGFDYEQYF; CDR3nt: TGTGCCAGCAGAGCGGCAGGGTTCGATTACGAGCAGTACTTC
len: 16; j_gene: TRBJ2-6; d_gene: NA; v_gene: TRBV5-1; abundance: NA; CDR3aa: CASSQVQPSGANVLTF; CDR3nt: TGCGCCAGCAGCCAAGTACAGCCCTCTGGGGCCAACGTCCTGACTTTC
len: 13; j_gene: TRBJ2-4; d_gene: NA; v_gene: TRBV12-3/TRBV12-4; abundance: NA; CDR3aa: CASSSRAKNIQYF; CDR3nt: TGTGCCAGCAGTTCCCGGGCCAAAAACATTCAGTACTTC
len: 13; j_gene: TRBJ2-7; d_gene: TRBD1; v_gene: TRBV7-9; abundance: NA; CDR3aa: CASSGDRVEEQYF; CDR3nt: TGTGCCAGCAGCGGGGACAGGGTTGAGGAGCAGTACTTC
len: 13; j_gene: TRBJ2-5; d_gene: NA; v_gene: TRBV7-8; abundance: few; CDR3aa: CASSLRGVETQYF; CDR3nt: TGTGCCAGCAGCTTACGAGGGGTAGAGACCCAGTACTTC
len: 14; j_gene: TRBJ2-3; d_gene: NA; v_gene: TRBV20-1; abundance: NA; CDR3aa: CSARGTLVTDTQYF; CDR3nt: TGCAGTGCTAGAGGGACATTGGTCACAGATACGCAGTATTTT
len: 16; j_gene: TRBJ1-2; d_gene: NA; v_gene: TRBV4-1; abundance: NA; CDR3aa: CASSPDPGSRPYGYTF; CDR3nt: TGCGCCAGCAGCCCCGACCCGGGTTCCCGGCCCTATGGCTACACCTTC